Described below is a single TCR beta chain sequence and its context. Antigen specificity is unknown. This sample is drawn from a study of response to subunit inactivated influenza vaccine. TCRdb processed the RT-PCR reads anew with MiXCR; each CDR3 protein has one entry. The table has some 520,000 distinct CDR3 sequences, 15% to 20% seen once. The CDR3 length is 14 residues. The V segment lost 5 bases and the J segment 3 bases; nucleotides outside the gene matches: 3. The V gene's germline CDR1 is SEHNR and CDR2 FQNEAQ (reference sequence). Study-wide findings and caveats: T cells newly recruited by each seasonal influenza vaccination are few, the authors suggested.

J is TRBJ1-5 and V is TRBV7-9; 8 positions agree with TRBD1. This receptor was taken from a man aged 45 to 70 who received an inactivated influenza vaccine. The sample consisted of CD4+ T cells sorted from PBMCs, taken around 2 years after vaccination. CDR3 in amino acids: CASSVGQANQPQHF. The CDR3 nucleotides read TGTGCCAGCAGCGTGGGACAGGCCAATCAGCCCCAGCATTTT.